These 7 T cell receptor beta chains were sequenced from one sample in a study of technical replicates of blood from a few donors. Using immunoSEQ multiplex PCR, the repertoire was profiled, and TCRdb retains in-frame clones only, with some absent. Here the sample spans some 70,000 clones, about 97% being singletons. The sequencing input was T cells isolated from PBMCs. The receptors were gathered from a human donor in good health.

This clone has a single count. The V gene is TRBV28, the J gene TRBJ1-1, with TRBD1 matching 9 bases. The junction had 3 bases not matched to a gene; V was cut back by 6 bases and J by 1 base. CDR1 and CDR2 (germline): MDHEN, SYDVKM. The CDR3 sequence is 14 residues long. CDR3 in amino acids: CASRPGQGNTEAFF. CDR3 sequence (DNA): TGTGCCAGCAGACCGGGACAGGGGAACACTGAAGCTTTCTTT.

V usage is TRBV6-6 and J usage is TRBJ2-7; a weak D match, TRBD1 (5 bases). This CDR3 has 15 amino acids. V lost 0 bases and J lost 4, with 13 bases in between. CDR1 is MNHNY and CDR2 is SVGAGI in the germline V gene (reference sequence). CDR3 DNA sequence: TGTGCCAGCAGTTACTCGGCAGGGTCCCCTTACGAGCAGTACTTC. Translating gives CASSYSAGSPYEQYF.

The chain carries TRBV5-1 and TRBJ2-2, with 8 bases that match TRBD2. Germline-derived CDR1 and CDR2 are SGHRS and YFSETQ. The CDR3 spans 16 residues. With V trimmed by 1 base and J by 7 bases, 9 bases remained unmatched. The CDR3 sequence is CASSLRLAGRDGELFF. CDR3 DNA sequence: TGCGCCAGCAGCTTGAGGCTAGCGGGCCGCGACGGGGAGCTGTTTTTT.

The CDR3 bases are TGTGCCAGCAGCTTGGCAGGCCAGGGGCTGACCTACAATGAGCAGTTCTTC. Amino acid sequence: CASSLAGQGLTYNEQFF. V usage is TRBV5-6 and J usage is TRBJ2-1; weak D call: TRBD1 (6 bases). This CDR3 contains 17 residues. Germline loops: CDR1 SGHDT, CDR2 YYEEEE. V lost 0 bases and J 2 bases, leaving 15 bases between the germline ends.

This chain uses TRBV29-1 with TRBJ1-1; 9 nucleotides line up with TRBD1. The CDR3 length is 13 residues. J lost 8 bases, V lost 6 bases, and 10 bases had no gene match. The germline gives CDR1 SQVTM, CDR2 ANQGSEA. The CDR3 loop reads CSVGPTGGEEAFF. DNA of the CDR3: TGCAGCGTCGGCCCGACAGGGGGTGAGGAAGCTTTCTTT. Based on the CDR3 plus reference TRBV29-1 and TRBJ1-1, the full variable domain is SAVISQKPSRDICQRGTSLTIQCQVDSQVTMMFWYRQQPGQSLTLIATANQGSEATYESGFVIDKFPISRPNLTFSTLTVSNMSPEDSSIYLCSVGPTGGEEAFFGQGTRLTVV.

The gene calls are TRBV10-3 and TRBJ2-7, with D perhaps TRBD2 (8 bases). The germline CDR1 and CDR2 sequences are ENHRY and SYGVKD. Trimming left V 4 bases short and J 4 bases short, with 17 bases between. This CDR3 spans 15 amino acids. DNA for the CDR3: TGTGCCATCAGTGGTGCAGGGGGACTAGTTTACGAGCAGTACTTC. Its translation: CAISGAGGLVYEQYF.

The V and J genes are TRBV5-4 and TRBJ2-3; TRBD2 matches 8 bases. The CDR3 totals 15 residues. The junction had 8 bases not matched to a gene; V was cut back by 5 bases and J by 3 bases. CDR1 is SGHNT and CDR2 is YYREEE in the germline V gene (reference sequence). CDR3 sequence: CASSRTAGGTDTQYF. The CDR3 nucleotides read TGTGCCAGCAGTCGGACGGCGGGAGGAACAGATACGCAGTATTTT. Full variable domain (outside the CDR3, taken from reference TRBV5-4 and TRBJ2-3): ETGVTQSPTHLIKTRGQQVTLRCSSQSGHNTVSWYQQALGQGPQFIFQYYREEENGRGNFPPRFSGLQFPNYSSELNVNALELDDSALYLCASSRTAGGTDTQYFGPGTRLTVL.